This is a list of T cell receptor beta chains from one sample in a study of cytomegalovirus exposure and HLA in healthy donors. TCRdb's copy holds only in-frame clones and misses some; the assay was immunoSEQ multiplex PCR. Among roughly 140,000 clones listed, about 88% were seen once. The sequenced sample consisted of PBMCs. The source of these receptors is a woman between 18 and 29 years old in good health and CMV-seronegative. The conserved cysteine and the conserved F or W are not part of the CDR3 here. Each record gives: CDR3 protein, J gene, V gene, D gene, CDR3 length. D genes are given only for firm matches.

cdr3_aa: ASSILSAEGMNNEQF
j_call: TRBJ2-1
v_call: TRBV19
d_call: NA
cdr3_length: 15

cdr3_aa: ASTADISMDTQY
j_call: TRBJ2-3
v_call: TRBV7-9
d_call: NA
cdr3_length: 12

cdr3_aa: ASSARQGVYEKLF
j_call: TRBJ1-4
v_call: TRBV5-1
d_call: TRBD1
cdr3_length: 13

cdr3_aa: ASSLEAYTSYEQY
j_call: TRBJ2-7
v_call: TRBV5-6
d_call: NA
cdr3_length: 13

cdr3_aa: ASSQLTGGTGELF
j_call: TRBJ2-2
v_call: TRBV4-3
d_call: TRBD1
cdr3_length: 13

cdr3_aa: SVVLAGPV
j_call: TRBJ1-2
v_call: TRBV29-1
d_call: NA
cdr3_length: 8

cdr3_aa: ASSFGGGSTGELF
j_call: TRBJ2-2
v_call: TRBV5-1
d_call: TRBD2
cdr3_length: 13

cdr3_aa: ASSFRGGHEQY
j_call: TRBJ2-7
v_call: TRBV7-2
d_call: TRBD2
cdr3_length: 11

cdr3_aa: ASSQPTRGNTEAF
j_call: TRBJ1-1
v_call: TRBV4-1
d_call: NA
cdr3_length: 13

cdr3_aa: ASSNLNRGAPNEQF
j_call: TRBJ2-1
v_call: TRBV9
d_call: TRBD1
cdr3_length: 14